The clone carrying this TCR beta chain showed up just once. The data derive from a study of shared clonotypes between healthy human individuals. Under the authors' procedure: Junction-only immunoSEQ data arrived without quality scores, meaning filtering differed. TCRdb keeps only in-frame clones here, not all; method: immunoSEQ multiplex PCR. That table furnishes V, J and clone size, whereas the DNA furnished D and trimming. The sample records roughly 2.5 million clones, roughly nine tenths being singletons. Germline V gene sequence: CDR1 SGHAT, CDR2 FQNNGV. V lost 3 bases, J lost 7 bases, and 16 bases lay in between. The CDR3 totals 14 residues.

Sequenced material: naive CD4+ T cells sorted from blood. Subset: CD45RA+ positively selected. The chain carries TRBV11-2 and TRBJ2-7; possibly TRBD2 for D (5 bases). This TCR came from a man aged 18 to 30 in good health. The CDR3 DNA reads TGTGCCAGCAGCTTGTCCACTAAGGGCGGGGAGCAGTACTTC. As protein: CASSLSTKGGEQYF.